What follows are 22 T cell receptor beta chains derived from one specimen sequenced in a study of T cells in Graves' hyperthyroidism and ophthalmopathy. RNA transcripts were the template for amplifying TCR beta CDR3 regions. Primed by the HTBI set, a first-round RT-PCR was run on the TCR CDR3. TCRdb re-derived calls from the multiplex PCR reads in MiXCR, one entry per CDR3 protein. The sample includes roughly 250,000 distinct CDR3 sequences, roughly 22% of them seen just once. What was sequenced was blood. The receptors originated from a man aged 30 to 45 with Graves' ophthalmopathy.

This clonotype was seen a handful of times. This CDR3 is CATSDSGLPGNQPQHF. DNA for the CDR3: TGTGCCACCAGTGATTCGGGACTACCTGGAAATCAGCCCCAGCATTTT. The V call is TRBV24-1, the J call TRBJ1-5; tentatively, D is TRBD1 (5 bases). The germline CDR1 and CDR2 sequences are KGHDR and SFDVKD. This CDR3 contains 16 residues. Trimming stripped 2 bases from V and 4 bases from J, with 14 bases between.

CDR3 nucleotide sequence: TGTGCCAGTAGCTACCGTCCGGGACAGCGGTACGAGCAGTACTTC. It is translated as CASSYRPGQRYEQYF. The chain carries TRBV19 and TRBJ2-7, with 7 bases matching TRBD1. The CDR3 loop spans 15 amino acids. Per the germline V gene, CDR1 is LNHDA and CDR2 is SQIVND (reference sequence). V shed 6 bases, J shed 4 bases, and the junction held 12 bases outside the gene matches.

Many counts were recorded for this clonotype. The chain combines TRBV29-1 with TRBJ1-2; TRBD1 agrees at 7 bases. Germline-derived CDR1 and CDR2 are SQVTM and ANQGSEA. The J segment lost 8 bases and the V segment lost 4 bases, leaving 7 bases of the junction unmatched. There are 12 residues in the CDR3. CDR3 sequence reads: CSVGGTAMGYTF. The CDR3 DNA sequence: TGCAGCGTTGGGGGGACAGCTATGGGCTACACCTTC.

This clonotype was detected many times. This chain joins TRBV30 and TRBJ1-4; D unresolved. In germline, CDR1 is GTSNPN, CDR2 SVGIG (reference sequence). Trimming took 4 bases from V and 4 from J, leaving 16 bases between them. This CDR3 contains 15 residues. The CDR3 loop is CAWTTPGGGNEKLFF. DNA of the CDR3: TGTGCCTGGACCACCCCGGGAGGTGGTAATGAAAAACTGTTTTTT. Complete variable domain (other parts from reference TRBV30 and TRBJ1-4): SQTIHQWPATLVQPVGSPLSLECTVEGTSNPNLYWYRQAAGRGLQLLFYSVGIGQISSEVPQNLSASRPQDRQFILSSKKLLLSDSGFYLCAWTTPGGGNEKLFFGSGTQLSVL.

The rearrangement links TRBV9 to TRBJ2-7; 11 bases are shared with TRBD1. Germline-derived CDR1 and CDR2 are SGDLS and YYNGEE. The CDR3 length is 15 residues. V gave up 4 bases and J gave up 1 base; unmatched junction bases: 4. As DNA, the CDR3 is TGTGCCAGCAGCTCGGGACAGGGGGGTTCCTACGAGCAGTACTTC. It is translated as CASSSGQGGSYEQYF.

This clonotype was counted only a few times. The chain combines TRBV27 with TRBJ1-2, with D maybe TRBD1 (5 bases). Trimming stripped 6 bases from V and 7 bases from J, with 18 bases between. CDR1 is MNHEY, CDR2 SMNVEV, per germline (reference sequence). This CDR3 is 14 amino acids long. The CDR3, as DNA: TGTGCCAGCAGCCCAGGGCAGGGACGAGGTGGCTACACCTTC. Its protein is CASSPGQGRGGYTF.

CDR3 residues: CASEGLPYTGELFF. The CDR3 region has the DNA TGTGCCAGTGAAGGACTACCTTACACCGGGGAGCTGTTTTTT. This rearrangement joins TRBV7-2 to TRBJ2-2, with D tentatively TRBD2 (6 bases). Germline lookup yields CDR1 SGHTA and CDR2 FQGNSA. Trimming took off 9 bases at V and 3 bases at J, with 14 bases between the two ends. CDR3 length equals 14 residues. The whole variable domain, remainder taken from reference TRBV7-2 and TRBJ2-2, is GAGVSQSPSNKVTEKGKDVELRCDPISGHTALYWYRQSLGQGLEFLIYFQGNSAPDKSGLPSDRFSAERTGGSVSTLTIQRTQQEDSAVYLCASEGLPYTGELFFGEGSRLTVL.

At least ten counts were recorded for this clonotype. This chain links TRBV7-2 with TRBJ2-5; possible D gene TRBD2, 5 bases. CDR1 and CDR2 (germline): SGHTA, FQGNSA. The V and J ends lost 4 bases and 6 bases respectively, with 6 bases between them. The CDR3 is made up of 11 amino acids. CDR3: CASSSTKTQYF. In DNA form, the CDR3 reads TGTGCCAGCAGCTCGACTAAGACCCAGTACTTC.

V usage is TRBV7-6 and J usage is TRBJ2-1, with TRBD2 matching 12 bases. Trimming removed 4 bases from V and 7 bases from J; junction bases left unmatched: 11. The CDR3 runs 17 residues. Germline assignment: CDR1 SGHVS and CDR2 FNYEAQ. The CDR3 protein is CASSSAGTSGPLNEQFF. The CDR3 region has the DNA TGTGCCAGCAGCTCCGCCGGGACTAGCGGGCCTCTGAATGAGCAGTTCTTC.

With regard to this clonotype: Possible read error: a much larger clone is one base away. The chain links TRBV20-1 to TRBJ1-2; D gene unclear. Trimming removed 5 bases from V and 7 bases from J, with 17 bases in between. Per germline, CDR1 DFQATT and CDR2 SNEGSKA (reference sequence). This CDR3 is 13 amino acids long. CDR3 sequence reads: CSAFPQRALGYTF. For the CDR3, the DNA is TGCAGTGCTTTTCCACAGAGGGCGCTTGGCTACACCTTC.

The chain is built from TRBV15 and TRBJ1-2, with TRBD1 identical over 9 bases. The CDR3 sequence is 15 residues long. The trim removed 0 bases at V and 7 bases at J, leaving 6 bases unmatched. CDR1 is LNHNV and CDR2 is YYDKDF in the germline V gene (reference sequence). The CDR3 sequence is CATSRDATGGTGYTF. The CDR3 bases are TGTGCCACCAGCAGAGATGCCACAGGGGGCACTGGCTACACCTTC.

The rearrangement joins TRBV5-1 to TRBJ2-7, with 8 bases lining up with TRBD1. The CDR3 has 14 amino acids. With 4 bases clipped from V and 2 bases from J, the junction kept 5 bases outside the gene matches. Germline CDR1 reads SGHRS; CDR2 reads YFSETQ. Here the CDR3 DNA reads TGCGCCAGCAGCGGGACGGACAGGGCCTACGAGCAGTACTTC. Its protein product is CASSGTDRAYEQYF.

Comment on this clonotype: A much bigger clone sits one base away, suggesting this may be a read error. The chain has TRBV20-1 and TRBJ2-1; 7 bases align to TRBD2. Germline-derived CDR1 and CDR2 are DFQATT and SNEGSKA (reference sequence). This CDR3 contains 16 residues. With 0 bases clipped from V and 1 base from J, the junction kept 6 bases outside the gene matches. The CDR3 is CSARETASGSYNEQFF. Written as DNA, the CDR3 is TGCAGTGCTAGAGAAACGGCTAGCGGTTCCTACAATGAGCAGTTCTTC.

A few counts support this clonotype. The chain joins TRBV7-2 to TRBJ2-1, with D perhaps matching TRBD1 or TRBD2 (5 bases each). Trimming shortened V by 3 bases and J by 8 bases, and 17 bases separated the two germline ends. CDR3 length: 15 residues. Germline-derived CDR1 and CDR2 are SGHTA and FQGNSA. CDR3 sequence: CASSFLGAGRDEQFF. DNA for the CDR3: TGTGCCAGCAGCTTCTTAGGCGCAGGGCGGGATGAGCAGTTCTTC.

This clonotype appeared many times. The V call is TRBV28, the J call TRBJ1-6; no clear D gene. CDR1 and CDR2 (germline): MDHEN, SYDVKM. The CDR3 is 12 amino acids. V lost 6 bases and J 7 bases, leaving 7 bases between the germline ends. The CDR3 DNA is TGTGCCAGCAGCTCCCTAAATTCACCCCTCCACTTT. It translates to CASSSLNSPLHF.

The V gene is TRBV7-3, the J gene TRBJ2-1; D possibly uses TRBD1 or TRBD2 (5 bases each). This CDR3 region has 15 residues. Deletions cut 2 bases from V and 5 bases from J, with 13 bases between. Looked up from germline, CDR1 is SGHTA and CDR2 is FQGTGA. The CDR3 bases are TGTGCCAGCAGCTTATCCCGGGACCTTAACAATGAGCAGTTCTTC. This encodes CASSLSRDLNNEQFF.

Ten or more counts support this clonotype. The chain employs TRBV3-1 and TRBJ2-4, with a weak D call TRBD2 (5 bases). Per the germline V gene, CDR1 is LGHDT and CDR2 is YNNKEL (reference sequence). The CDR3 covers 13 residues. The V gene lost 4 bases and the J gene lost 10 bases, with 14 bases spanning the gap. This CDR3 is CASSPPGVGIQYF. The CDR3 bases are TGTGCCAGCAGCCCCCCCGGGGTGGGGATTCAGTACTTC.

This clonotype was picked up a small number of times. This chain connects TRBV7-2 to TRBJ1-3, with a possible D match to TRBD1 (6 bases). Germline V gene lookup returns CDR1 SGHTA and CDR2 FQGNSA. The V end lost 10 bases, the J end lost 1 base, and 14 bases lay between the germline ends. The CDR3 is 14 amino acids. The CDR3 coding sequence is TGTGCCACCTCGACAGGACTATCTGGAAACACCATATATTTT. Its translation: CATSTGLSGNTIYF.

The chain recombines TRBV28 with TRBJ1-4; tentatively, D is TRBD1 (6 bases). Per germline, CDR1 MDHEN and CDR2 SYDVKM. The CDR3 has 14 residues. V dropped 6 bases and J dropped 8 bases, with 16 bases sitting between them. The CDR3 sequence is CASRRDYGTEKLFF. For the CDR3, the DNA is TGTGCCAGCAGGCGGGACTACGGGACAGAAAAACTGTTTTTT.

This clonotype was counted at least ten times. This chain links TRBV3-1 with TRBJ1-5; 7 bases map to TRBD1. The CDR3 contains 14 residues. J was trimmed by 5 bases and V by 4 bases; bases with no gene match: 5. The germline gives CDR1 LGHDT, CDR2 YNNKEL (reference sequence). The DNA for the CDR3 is TGTGCCAGCAGCCGAGGGGGCTCCTATCAGCCCCAGCATTTT. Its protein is CASSRGGSYQPQHF.

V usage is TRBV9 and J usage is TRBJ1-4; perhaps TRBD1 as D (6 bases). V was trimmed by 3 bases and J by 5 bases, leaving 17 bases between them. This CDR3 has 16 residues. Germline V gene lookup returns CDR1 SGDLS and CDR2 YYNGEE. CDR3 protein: CASSGSLLGANEKLFF. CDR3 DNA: TGTGCCAGCAGCGGCTCCTTATTGGGGGCGAATGAAAAACTGTTTTTT.

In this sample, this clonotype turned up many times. The CDR3 sequence is CACPSGYTF. The CDR3 DNA reads as TGTGCCTGCCCTTCTGGCTACACCTTC. The chain employs TRBV30 and TRBJ1-2; D uncertain. Germline CDR1 and CDR2: GTSNPN and SVGIG (reference sequence). This CDR3 has 9 residues. V was shortened by 6 bases and J by 7 bases, with 6 bases between the two germline ends.